This record covers a single T cell receptor beta chain. The J segment lost 0 bases and the V segment lost 4 bases, leaving 1 base of the junction unmatched. The germline V gene encodes CDR1 LNHDA and CDR2 SQIVND (reference sequence). The CDR3 has 14 amino acids. This record comes from a study of blood T cell repertoires in COVID-19. Whole-study context: Samples representing acute and convalescent COVID-19 were sourced from the United States, Italy and Spain. Sources were T cells, B-cell-depleted T cells, or PBMCs; the material itself was cDNA or gDNA.

Per the authors' pipeline: Using reference gene primer amplification, nucleated cell counts were estimated. Profiled with immunoSEQ multiplex PCR; TCRdb holds only in-frame clones, not every one. V and J calls and clone size come straight from that table; D and trimming were deduced from the DNA. The repertoire holds about 270,000 clones, roughly 86% seen once, with 8.5% to 9% in the top ten. The specimen sequenced was peripheral blood. The chain couples TRBV19 to TRBJ2-7; 9 bases map to TRBD1. The sequence derives from a man aged 35-49 years with active or convalescent COVID-19. CDR3 coding DNA: TGTGCCAGTAGTAAGACAGGGGGCTCCTACGAGCAGTACTTC. Translated: CASSKTGGSYEQYF.